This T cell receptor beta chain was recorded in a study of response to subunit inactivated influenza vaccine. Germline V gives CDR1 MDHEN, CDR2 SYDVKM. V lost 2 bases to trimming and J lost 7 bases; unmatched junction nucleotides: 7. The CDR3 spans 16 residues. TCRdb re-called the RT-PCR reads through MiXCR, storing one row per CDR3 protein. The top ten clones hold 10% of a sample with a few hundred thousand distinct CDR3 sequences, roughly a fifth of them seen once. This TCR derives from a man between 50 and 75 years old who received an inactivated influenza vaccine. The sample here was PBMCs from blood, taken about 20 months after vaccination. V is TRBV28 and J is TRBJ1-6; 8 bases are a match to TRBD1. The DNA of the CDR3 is TGTGCCAGCAGTTTAACCGACAGGGGCATAAATTCACCCCTCCACTTT. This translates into CASSLTDRGINSPLHF.